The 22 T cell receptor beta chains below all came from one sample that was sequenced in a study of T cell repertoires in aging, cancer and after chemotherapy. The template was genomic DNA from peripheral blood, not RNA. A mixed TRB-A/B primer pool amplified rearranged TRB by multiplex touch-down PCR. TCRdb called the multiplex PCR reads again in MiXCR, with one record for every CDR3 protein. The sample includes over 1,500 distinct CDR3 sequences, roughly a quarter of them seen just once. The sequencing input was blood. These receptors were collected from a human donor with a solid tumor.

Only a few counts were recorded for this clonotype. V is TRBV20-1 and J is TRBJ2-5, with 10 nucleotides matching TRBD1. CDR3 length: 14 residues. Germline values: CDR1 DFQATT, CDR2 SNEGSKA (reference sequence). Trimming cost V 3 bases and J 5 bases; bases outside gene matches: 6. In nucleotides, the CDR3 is TGCAGTGCTAGTAGACAGGGGGCCGGGGAGACCCAGTACTTC. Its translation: CSASRQGAGETQYF.

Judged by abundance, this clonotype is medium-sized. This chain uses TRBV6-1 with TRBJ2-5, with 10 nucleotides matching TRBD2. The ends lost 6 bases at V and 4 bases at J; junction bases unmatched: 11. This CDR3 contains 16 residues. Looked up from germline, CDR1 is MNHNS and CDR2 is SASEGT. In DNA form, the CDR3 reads TGTGCCAGCAGCTCTCTAGGGACTAGCGAGGGAGAGACCCAGTACTTC. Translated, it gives CASSSLGTSEGETQYF.

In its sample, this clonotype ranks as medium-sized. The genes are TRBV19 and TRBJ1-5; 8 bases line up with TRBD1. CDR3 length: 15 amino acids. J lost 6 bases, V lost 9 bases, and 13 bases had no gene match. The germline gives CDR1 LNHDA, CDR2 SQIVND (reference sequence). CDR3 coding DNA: TGTGCCAGCAGAGACGCCTGGACAGGGTCTCAGCCCCAGCATTTT. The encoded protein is CASRDAWTGSQPQHF. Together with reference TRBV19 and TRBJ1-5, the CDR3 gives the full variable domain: DGGITQSPKYLFRKEGQNVTLSCEQNLNHDAMYWYRQDPGQGLRLIYYSQIVNDFQKGDIAEGYSVSREKKESFPLTVTSAQKNPTAFYLCASRDAWTGSQPQHFGDGTRLSIL.

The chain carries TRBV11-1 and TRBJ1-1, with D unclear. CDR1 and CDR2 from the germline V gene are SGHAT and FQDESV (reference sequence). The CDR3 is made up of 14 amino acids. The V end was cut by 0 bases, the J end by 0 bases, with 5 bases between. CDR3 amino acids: CASSLAQMNTEAFF. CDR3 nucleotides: TGTGCCAGCAGCTTAGCACAGATGAACACTGAAGCTTTCTTT. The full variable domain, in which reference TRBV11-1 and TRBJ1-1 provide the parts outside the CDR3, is EAEVAQSPRYKITEKSQAVAFWCDPISGHATLYWYRQILGQGPELLVQFQDESVVDDSQLPKDRFSAERLKGVDSTLKIQPAELGDSAMYLCASSLAQMNTEAFFGQGTRLTVV.

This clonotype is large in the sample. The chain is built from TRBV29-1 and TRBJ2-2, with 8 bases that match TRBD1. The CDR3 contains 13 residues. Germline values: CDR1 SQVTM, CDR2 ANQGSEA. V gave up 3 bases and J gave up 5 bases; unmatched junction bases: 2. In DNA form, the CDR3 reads TGCAGCGTTGACACAGGGGGAACCGGGGAGCTGTTTTTT. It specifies CSVDTGGTGELFF.

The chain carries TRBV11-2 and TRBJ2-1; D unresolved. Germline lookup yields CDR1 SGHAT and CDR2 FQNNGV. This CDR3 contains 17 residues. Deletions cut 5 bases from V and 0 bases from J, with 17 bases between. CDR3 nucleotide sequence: TGTGCCAGCAGCGCCCGTACTCGGTCCAGCTCCTACAATGAGCAGTTCTTC. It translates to CASSARTRSSSYNEQFF.

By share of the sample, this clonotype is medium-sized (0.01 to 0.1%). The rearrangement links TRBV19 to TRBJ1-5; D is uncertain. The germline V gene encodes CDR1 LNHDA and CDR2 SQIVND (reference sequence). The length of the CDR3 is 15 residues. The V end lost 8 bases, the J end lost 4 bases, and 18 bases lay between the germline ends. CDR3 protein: CASVISHPPNQPQHF. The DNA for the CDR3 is TGTGCCAGTGTAATTTCCCATCCCCCAAATCAGCCCCAGCATTTT.

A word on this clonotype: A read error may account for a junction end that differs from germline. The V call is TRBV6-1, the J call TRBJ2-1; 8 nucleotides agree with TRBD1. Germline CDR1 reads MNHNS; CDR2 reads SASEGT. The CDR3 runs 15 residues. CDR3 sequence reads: CACREGQGPYNEQFF. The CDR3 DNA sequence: TGTGCCTGCAGGGAAGGACAGGGCCCCTACAATGAGCAGTTCTTC.

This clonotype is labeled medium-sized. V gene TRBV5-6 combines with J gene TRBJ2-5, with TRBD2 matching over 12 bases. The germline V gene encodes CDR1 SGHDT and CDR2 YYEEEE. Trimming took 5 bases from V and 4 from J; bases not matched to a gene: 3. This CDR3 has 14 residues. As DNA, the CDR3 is TGTGCCAGCAGGACTAGCGGGGGCGGAGAGACCCAGTACTTC. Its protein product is CASRTSGGGETQYF.

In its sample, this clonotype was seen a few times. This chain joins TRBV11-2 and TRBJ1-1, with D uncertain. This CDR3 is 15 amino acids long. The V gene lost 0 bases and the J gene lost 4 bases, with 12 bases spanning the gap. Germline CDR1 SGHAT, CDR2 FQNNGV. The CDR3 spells CASSLDPSDTTEAFF. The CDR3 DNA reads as TGTGCCAGCAGCTTAGATCCTAGCGATACCACTGAAGCTTTCTTT.

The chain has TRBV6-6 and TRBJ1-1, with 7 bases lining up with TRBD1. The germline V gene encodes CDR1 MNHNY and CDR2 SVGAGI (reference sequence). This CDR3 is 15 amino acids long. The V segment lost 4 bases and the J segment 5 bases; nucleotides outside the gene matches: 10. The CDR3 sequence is CASSLGGKQGTEAFF. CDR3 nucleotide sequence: TGTGCCAGCAGTTTAGGGGGCAAGCAGGGGACTGAAGCTTTCTTT.

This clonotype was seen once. For the CDR3, the DNA is TGTGCCAGCAGTGAAGTGGGAGAGTCCTACAATGAGCAGTTCTTC. It yields the protein CASSEVGESYNEQFF. The chain joins TRBV12-3 or TRBV12-4 to TRBJ2-1, with D perhaps TRBD2 (5 bases). This CDR3 is built from 15 residues. V lost 5 bases and J lost 1, with 12 bases in between.

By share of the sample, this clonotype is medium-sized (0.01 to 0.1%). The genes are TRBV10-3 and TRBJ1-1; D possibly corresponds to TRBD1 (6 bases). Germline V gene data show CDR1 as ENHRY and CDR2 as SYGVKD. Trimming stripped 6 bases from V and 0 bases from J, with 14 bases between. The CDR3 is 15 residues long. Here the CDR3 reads CAIRPGGQMNTEAFF. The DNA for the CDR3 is TGTGCCATCAGGCCTGGGGGGCAGATGAACACTGAAGCTTTCTTT.

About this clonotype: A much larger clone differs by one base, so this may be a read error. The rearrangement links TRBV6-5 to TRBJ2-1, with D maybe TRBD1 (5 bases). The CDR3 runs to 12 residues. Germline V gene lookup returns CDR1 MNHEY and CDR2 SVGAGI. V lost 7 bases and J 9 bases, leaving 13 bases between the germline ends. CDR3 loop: CASNTQGCEQFF. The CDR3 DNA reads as TGTGCCAGCAACACCCAGGGCTGTGAGCAGTTCTTC.

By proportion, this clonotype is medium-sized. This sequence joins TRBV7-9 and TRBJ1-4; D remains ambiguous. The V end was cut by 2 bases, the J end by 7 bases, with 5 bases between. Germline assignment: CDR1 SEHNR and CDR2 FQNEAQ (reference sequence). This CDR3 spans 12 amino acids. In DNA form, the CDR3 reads TGTGCCAGCAGCTTATCTAGTGAAAAACTGTTTTTT. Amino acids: CASSLSSEKLFF.

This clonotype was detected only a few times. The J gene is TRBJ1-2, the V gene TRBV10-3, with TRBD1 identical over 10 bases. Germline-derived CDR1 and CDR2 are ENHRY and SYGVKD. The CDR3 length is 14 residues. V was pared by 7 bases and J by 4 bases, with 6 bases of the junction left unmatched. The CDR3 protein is CAITGDRGGYGYTF. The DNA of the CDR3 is TGTGCCATCACTGGGGACAGGGGTGGCTATGGCTACACCTTC.

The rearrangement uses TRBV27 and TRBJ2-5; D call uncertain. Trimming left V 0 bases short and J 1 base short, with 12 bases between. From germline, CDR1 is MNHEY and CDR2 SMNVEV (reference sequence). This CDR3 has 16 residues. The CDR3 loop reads CASSLSYARAQETQYF. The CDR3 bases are TGTGCCAGCAGTTTATCGTACGCTAGGGCCCAAGAGACCCAGTACTTC.

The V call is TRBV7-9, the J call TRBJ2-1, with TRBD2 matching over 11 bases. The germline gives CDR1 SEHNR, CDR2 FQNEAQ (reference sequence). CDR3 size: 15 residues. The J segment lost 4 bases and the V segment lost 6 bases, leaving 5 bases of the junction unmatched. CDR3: CASRRLAGQYNEQFF. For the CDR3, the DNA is TGTGCCAGCAGACGACTAGCGGGACAGTACAATGAGCAGTTCTTC.

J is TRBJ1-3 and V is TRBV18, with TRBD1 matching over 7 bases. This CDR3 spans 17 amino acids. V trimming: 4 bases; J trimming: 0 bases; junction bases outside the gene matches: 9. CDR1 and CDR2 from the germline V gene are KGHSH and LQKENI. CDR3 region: CASSLLPDRNSGNTIYF. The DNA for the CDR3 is TGTGCCAGCTCACTCCTTCCGGACAGGAACTCTGGAAACACCATATATTTT.

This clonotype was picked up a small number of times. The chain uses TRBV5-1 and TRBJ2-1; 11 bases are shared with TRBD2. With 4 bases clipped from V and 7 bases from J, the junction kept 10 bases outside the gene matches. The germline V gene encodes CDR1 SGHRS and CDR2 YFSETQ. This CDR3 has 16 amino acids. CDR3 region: CASSGLLAGERNEQFF. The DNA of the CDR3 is TGCGCCAGCAGCGGATTACTAGCGGGGGAAAGGAATGAGCAGTTCTTC.

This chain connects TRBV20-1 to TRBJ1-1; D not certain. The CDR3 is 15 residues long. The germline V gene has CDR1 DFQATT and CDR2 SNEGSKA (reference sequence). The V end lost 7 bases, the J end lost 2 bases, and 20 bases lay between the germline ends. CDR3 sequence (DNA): TGCAGTGTTCCCTGGGCCCGAAAACTTAACACTGAAGCTTTCTTT. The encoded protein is CSVPWARKLNTEAFF.

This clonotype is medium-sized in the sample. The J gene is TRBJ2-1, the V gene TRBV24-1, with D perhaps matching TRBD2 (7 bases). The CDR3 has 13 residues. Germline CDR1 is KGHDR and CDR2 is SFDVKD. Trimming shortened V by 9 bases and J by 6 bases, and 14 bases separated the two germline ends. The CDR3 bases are TGTGCCACCCAACAGGGAGGGATCAATGAGCAGTTCTTC. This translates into CATQQGGINEQFF.